Presented here are 12 T cell receptor beta chains from one specimen sequenced in a study of blood T cell repertoires in COVID-19. Here immunoSEQ multiplex PCR was the method, and the copy in TCRdb shows in-frame clones only, minus some. Of roughly 200,000 clones in the sample, around 84% are singletons; the top ten hold around 2.7%. The sequencing sample was made of peripheral blood. These receptors originate from a man aged 40-49 years with active or convalescent COVID-19.

V gene TRBV20-1 combines with J gene TRBJ2-1; no definite D call. There are 15 residues in the CDR3. Germline V gives CDR1 DFQATT, CDR2 SNEGSKA (reference sequence). The V end was cut by 3 bases, the J end by 0 bases, with 12 bases between. Here the CDR3 DNA reads TGCAGTGCTAGTGCCCAGCGAATCTCCTACAATGAGCAGTTCTTC. Amino acids: CSASAQRISYNEQFF.

The chain employs TRBV19 and TRBJ2-1, with 9 nucleotides matching TRBD1. V trimming: 7 bases; J trimming: 4 bases; junction bases outside the gene matches: 5. Germline loops: CDR1 LNHDA, CDR2 SQIVND (reference sequence). This CDR3 region has 14 residues. CDR3 residues: CASTPGQGYNEQFF. The CDR3, as DNA: TGTGCCAGTACCCCGGGACAGGGTTACAATGAGCAGTTCTTC. The whole variable domain, filled in from reference TRBV19 and TRBJ2-1, reads DGGITQSPKYLFRKEGQNVTLSCEQNLNHDAMYWYRQDPGQGLRLIYYSQIVNDFQKGDIAEGYSVSREKKESFPLTVTSAQKNPTAFYLCASTPGQGYNEQFFGPGTRLTVL.

This clone showed up just once. This chain joins TRBV28 and TRBJ2-1; 9 bases fit TRBD2. CDR1 and CDR2 (germline): MDHEN, SYDVKM. V gave up 5 bases and J gave up 3 bases; unmatched junction bases: 14. This CDR3 comprises 18 residues. The chain's CDR3 is CASSPLAGGSLNYNEQFF. The CDR3 coding sequence is TGTGCCAGCAGTCCTCTTGCGGGGGGGAGTCTGAACTACAATGAGCAGTTCTTC.

The rearrangement uses TRBV4-2 and TRBJ2-7; 12 bases are shared with TRBD2. V lost 3 bases to trimming and J lost 2 bases; unmatched junction nucleotides: 5. Germline V lookup: CDR1 LGHNA, CDR2 YNFKEQ. This CDR3 region has 16 residues. This CDR3 reads CASSHYPSGGAYEQYF. The DNA for the CDR3 is TGTGCCAGCAGCCATTACCCTAGCGGGGGGGCCTACGAGCAGTACTTC.

The chain couples TRBV6-6 to TRBJ2-1, with a weak D call TRBD2 (5 bases). V gave up 6 bases and J gave up 2 bases, with 14 bases separating them. CDR3 length: 15 residues. The germline gives CDR1 MNHNY, CDR2 SVGAGI (reference sequence). CDR3: CASSTTTVTYNEQFF. The CDR3 region has the DNA TGTGCCAGCAGCACGACTACTGTCACCTACAATGAGCAGTTCTTC.

The genes are TRBV28 and TRBJ2-7; D unresolved. In germline, CDR1 is MDHEN, CDR2 SYDVKM. With 6 bases removed from V and 6 bases from J, the gap between germline ends came to 15 bases. The length of the CDR3 is 13 residues. In DNA, the CDR3 is TGTGCCAGCAGAACGCGGCATGACTCCGAGCAGTACTTC. Encoded protein: CASRTRHDSEQYF.

This rearrangement joins TRBV6-6 to TRBJ1-2, with 7 bases aligning to TRBD1. This CDR3 has 15 residues. Looked up from germline, CDR1 is MNHNY and CDR2 is SVGAGI (reference sequence). J was trimmed by 5 bases and V by 2 bases; bases with no gene match: 8. The CDR3 DNA reads TGTGCCAGCAGTTACCCCGACAGGGTAAAATATGGCTACACCTTC. It is translated as CASSYPDRVKYGYTF.

The CDR3 protein is CASSPQGGTDTQYF. Written as DNA, the CDR3 is TGTGCCAGCAGTCCCCAGGGTGGCACAGATACGCAGTATTTT. The chain has TRBV7-3 and TRBJ2-3; possible D gene TRBD1, 5 bases. Germline V CDR1 and CDR2: SGHTA, FQGTGA. The CDR3 spans 14 residues. Trimming removed 6 bases at V and 1 base at J, with 11 bases between.

The V gene is TRBV3-1 (or the pseudogene TRBV3-2), the J gene TRBJ2-5, with TRBD2 as a possible D gene (5 bases). There are 15 residues in the CDR3. Trimming stripped 4 bases from V and 5 bases from J, with 17 bases between. The germline CDR1 and CDR2 sequences are LGHDT and YNNKEL (reference sequence). The CDR3 DNA reads as TGTGCCAGCAGCCCCGGAGAGGAGGTATGGGAGACCCAGTACTTC. Residues: CASSPGEEVWETQYF.

The rearrangement joins TRBV18 to TRBJ2-2; the D gene is possibly TRBD2 (6 bases). Germline CDR1 KGHSH, CDR2 LQKENI. CDR3 length equals 13 residues. V lost 8 bases and J 4 bases, leaving 11 bases between the germline ends. CDR3 region: CASGGTGTGELFF. For the CDR3, the DNA is TGTGCCAGCGGCGGGACTGGCACCGGGGAGCTGTTTTTT.

The genes are TRBV7-2 and TRBJ2-2, with D perhaps TRBD2 (5 bases). This CDR3 spans 16 amino acids. Trimming shortened V by 4 bases and J by 5 bases, and 17 bases separated the two germline ends. Germline values: CDR1 SGHTA, CDR2 FQGNSA. The CDR3 DNA reads TGTGCCAGCAGCTCGGCGGATTGGGGAGTTACCGGGGAGCTGTTTTTT. Translating it yields CASSSADWGVTGELFF.

This chain connects TRBV2 to TRBJ1-2; 8 bases are shared with TRBD1. The CDR3 runs to 15 residues. Germline assignment: CDR1 SNHLY and CDR2 FYNNEI. V lost 2 bases and J lost 7; bases outside the gene matches: 9. CDR3 nucleotide sequence: TGTGCCAGCAGTGAAACATTAGGACAGGGAGTTGGCTACACCTTC. Protein: CASSETLGQGVGYTF.